This record covers a single T cell receptor beta chain. What it binds is not known. The entry originates in a study of cytomegalovirus exposure and HLA in healthy donors. Overall study findings and caveats: Cytomegalovirus association was listed for about 150 TCR beta chains. There were a few CMV-associated chains whose specificity for CMV antigens was confirmed in vitro.

Clones were sequenced by immunoSEQ multiplex PCR, and TCRdb holds only the in-frame ones, with some missing. There are approximately 270,000 clones in the sample; over 75% occur only once, and about 12% lies in the top ten. The sequence derives from a man aged 18-30 years in good health and CMV-seropositive. The source material was PBMCs.

CDR3 region: CASSPWTGGNQPQHF. In nucleotides, the CDR3 is TGTGCCAGCTCCCCTTGGACAGGGGGCAATCAGCCCCAGCATTTT. V usage is TRBV7-9 and J usage is TRBJ1-5, with 9 bases matching TRBD1. V was pared by 8 bases and J by 2 bases, with 7 bases of the junction left unmatched. Germline V gene lookup returns CDR1 SEHNR and CDR2 FQNEAQ (reference sequence). CDR3 size: 15 residues. The complete variable domain, with remaining parts taken from reference TRBV7-9 and TRBJ1-5, reads DTGVSQNPRHKITKRGQNVTFRCDPISEHNRLYWYRQTLGQGPEFLTYFQNEAQLEKSRLLSDRFSAERPKGSFSTLEIQRTEQGDSAMYLCASSPWTGGNQPQHFGDGTRLSIL.